The rows below give T cell receptor beta chains drawn from one sample of a study of response to subunit inactivated influenza vaccine. TCRdb reanalysed the RT-PCR reads using MiXCR and keeps one entry per CDR3 protein. In the table there are more than 400,000 distinct CDR3 sequences, approximately 7.7% of which are singletons. Sequenced here: PBMCs from blood, sampled less than 30 months after vaccination. The origin of the receptors is a man aged 50 to 75 who received an inactivated influenza vaccine. The CDR3 runs from the conserved cysteine through the conserved F or W. Each record gives: clone size, V gene, CDR3 length, J gene, D gene, CDR3 DNA, CDR3 protein. A D gene is named only where the DNA matches it firmly. Size tells how often a clone was seen (once, few, many) or the class of an expanded clone, and some rows leave it out.

few	TRBV6-1	15	TRBJ2-7	TRBD1	TGTGCCAGCAGCCGGAAAAGGGACAGGGACTACGAGCAGTACTTC	CASSRKRDRDYEQYF
few	TRBV28	15	TRBJ2-1	.	TGTGCCAGCAGTTTTGATGGGGAAAACTACAATGAGCAGTTCTTC	CASSFDGENYNEQFF
.	TRBV4-1	17	TRBJ2-5	.	TGCGCCAGCAGCCAAGATGGGCCTCGGGGGTCCGGTGAGACCCAGTACTTC	CASSQDGPRGSGETQYF
.	TRBV5-1	13	TRBJ2-5	.	TGCGCCAGCAGCTCATTTGGGAAAGAGACCCAGTACTTC	CASSSFGKETQYF
.	TRBV7-9	13	TRBJ2-7	.	TGTGCCAGCAGCTTAGCTTCCTCGCCCGAGCAGTACTTC	CASSLASSPEQYF
.	TRBV12-3/TRBV12-4	16	TRBJ2-4	TRBD1	TGTGCCAGCAGCCTAAGGGTCGGGACAGGGCTTAACATTCAGTACTTC	CASSLRVGTGLNIQYF
few	TRBV20-1	13	TRBJ1-1	TRBD1	TGCAGTGCTAGAGGGGGGACAGTTTGGGAAGCTTTCTTT	CSARGGTVWEAFF
few	TRBV20-1	13	TRBJ2-3	TRBD1	TGCAGTGCGAGGACAGGGGTCCCAGATACGCAGTATTTT	CSARTGVPDTQYF
few	TRBV28	17	TRBJ2-1	.	TGTGCCAGCAGACCAGCGGGAGACAGGGCCCAGTTCCATGAGCAGTTCTTC	CASRPAGDRAQFHEQFF
.	TRBV11-2	19	TRBJ2-7	TRBD2	TGTGCCAGCAGCTTAAGCTCTAGCGGGAGTCGTCTGCACTCGAGGGAGCAGTACTTC	CASSLSSSGSRLHSREQYF
many	TRBV2	11	TRBJ1-1	TRBD1	TGTGCCAGCAGAAGGACAGGAGGAGCTTTCTTT	CASRRTGGAFF
.	TRBV7-2	15	TRBJ2-7	.	TGTGCCAGCAGCTTAGATTGGACTGCAAGCTACGAGCAGTACTTC	CASSLDWTASYEQYF
many	TRBV11-1	18	TRBJ2-6	.	TGTGCCAGCAGCCCCCTTAGAGGGAGTAGCTCTGGGGCCAACGTCCTGACTTTC	CASSPLRGSSSGANVLTF
.	TRBV9	14	TRBJ1-4	TRBD1	TGTGCCAGCAGCGTAACAGGGGGCAGCGAAAAACTGTTTTTT	CASSVTGGSEKLFF
many	TRBV5-5	15	TRBJ1-3	.	TGTGCCAGCAGCTTGGACGTCTTCTCTGGAAACACCATATATTTT	CASSLDVFSGNTIYF
.	TRBV20-1	14	TRBJ2-2	TRBD2	TGCAGTGCTAGAGGCCGGGGGGGGACCGGGGAGCTGTTTTTT	CSARGRGGTGELFF
.	TRBV6-1	15	TRBJ2-7	.	TGTGCCAGCAGTCCACGGATTGATTACGGCTACGAGCAGTACTTC	CASSPRIDYGYEQYF
many	TRBV28	16	TRBJ2-2	TRBD2	TGTGCCAGCAGACTAGCGGGAGGGCCGACCACCGGGGAGCTGTTTTTT	CASRLAGGPTTGELFF
few	TRBV18	14	TRBJ2-3	.	TGTGCCAGCTCAAGTGCTCCGGCAGCAGATACGCAGTATTTT	CASSSAPAADTQYF
.	TRBV4-3	14	TRBJ1-4	.	TGCGCCAGCAGCCCAAGGGTCTATAATGAAAAACTGTTTTTT	CASSPRVYNEKLFF
few	TRBV15	12	TRBJ2-2	.	TGTGCCACCAGGTGGCCCACCGGGGAGCTGTTTTTT	CATRWPTGELFF
many	TRBV2	18	TRBJ2-3	.	TGTGCCAGCAGGCACGCCCCTAGGAGGGCACTAAGCACAGATACGCAGTATTTT	CASRHAPRRALSTDTQYF